Sequencing of this T cell receptor (beta chain) was carried out in a study of blood T cell repertoires in COVID-19. At the level of the study: The United States, Italy and Spain were the sources of the acute and convalescent COVID-19 samples.

This table comes from immunoSEQ multiplex PCR, and its TCRdb copy is limited to in-frame clones, with some not included. The sample has about 240,000 clones, approximately 83% seen once. Sequencing was performed on peripheral blood. This TCR was recovered from a woman older than 75 with acute or convalescent COVID-19.

In nucleotides, the CDR3 is TGTGCCAGCAGGCAAACAGGGGGAGGTCAGCCCCAGCATTTT. Translated, it gives CASRQTGGGQPQHF. The V call is TRBV28, the J call TRBJ1-5, with 8 positions matching TRBD1. The CDR3 sequence is 14 residues long. The J segment lost 6 bases and the V segment lost 6 bases, leaving 7 bases of the junction unmatched. Germline V gene lookup returns CDR1 MDHEN and CDR2 SYDVKM.